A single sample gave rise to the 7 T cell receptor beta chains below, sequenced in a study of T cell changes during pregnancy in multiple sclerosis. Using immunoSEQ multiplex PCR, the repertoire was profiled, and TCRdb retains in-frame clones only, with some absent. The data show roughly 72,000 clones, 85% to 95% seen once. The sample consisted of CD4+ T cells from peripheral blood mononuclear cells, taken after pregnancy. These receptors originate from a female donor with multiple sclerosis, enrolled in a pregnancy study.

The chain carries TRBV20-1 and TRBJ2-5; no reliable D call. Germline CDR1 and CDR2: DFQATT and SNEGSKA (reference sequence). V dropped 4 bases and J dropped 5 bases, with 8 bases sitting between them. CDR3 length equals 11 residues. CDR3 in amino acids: CSAIEVETQYF. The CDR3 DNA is TGCAGTGCTATTGAGGTGGAGACCCAGTACTTC.

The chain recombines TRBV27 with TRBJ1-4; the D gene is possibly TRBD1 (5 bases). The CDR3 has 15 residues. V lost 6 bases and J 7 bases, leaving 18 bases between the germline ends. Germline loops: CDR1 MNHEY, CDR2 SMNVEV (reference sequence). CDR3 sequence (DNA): TGTGCCAGCAGGGGAACAGGCGCATGGGGTGAAAAACTGTTTTTT. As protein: CASRGTGAWGEKLFF.

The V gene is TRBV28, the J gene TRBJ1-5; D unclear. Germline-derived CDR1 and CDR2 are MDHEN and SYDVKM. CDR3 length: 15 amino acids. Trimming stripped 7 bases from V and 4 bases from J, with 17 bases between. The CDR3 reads CASNLRGLWNQPQHF. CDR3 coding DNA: TGTGCCAGCAATCTTCGCGGGTTGTGGAATCAGCCCCAGCATTTT.

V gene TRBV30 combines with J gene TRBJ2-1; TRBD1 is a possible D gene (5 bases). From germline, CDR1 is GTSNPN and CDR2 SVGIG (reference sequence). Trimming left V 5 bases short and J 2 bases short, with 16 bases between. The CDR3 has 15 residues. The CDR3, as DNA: TGTGCCTGGTCCGGCGGCAGGGTGACCTACAATGAGCAGTTCTTC. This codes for CAWSGGRVTYNEQFF.

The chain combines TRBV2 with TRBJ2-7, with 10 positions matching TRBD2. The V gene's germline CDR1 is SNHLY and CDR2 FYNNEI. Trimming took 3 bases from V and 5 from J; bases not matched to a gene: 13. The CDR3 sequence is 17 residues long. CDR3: CASSDRRAAGGRDEQYF. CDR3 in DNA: TGTGCCAGCAGTGATAGACGAGCAGCGGGAGGGCGAGACGAGCAGTACTTC.

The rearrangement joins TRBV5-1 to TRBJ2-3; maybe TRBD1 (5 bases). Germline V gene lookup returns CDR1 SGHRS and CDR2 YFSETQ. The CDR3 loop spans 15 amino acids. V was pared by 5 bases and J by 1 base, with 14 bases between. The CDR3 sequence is CASRQAGWGTDTQYF. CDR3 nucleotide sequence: TGCGCCAGCAGACAAGCAGGGTGGGGCACAGATACGCAGTATTTT.

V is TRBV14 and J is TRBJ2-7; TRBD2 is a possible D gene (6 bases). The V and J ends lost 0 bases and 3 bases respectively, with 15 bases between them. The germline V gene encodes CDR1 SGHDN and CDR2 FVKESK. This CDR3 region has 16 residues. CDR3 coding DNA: TGTGCCAGCAGCCAAGATACCGGGTTGGACTACTACGAGCAGTACTTC. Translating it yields CASSQDTGLDYYEQYF.